Below, 5 T cell receptor beta chains from the same sample are listed, as sequenced in a study of shared clonotypes between healthy human individuals. TCRdb's copy holds only in-frame clones and misses some; the assay was immunoSEQ multiplex PCR. The repertoire holds about 1.5 million clones, with around 98% as singletons. The sequenced material came from naive CD4+ T cells sorted from blood. Documented subset: CD45RA+ positively selected. These receptors were taken from a man in his thirties or forties in good health.

This rearrangement joins TRBV18 to TRBJ2-1; D not resolved. The CDR3 is made up of 13 amino acids. CDR1 and CDR2 (germline): KGHSH, LQKENI. Trimming shortened V by 6 bases and J by 9 bases, and 15 bases separated the two germline ends. This chain's CDR3 is CASSSTPIGEQFF. The DNA for the CDR3 is TGTGCCAGCTCCTCCACTCCCATTGGTGAGCAGTTCTTC.

The chain links TRBV9 to TRBJ2-1, with 8 bases identical to TRBD1. The V gene's germline CDR1 is SGDLS and CDR2 YYNGEE. V dropped 4 bases and J dropped 3; count of bases not matched to a gene: 6. The CDR3 is 15 residues long. CDR3 sequence reads: CASSLDRGSYNEQFF. CDR3 nucleotide sequence: TGTGCCAGCAGCTTAGACAGGGGAAGCTACAATGAGCAGTTCTTC.

This clone was picked up one time. The chain employs TRBV5-4 and TRBJ2-3; TRBD1 or TRBD2 may be the D gene (5 bases each). Germline V lookup: CDR1 SGHNT, CDR2 YYREEE (reference sequence). This CDR3 contains 15 residues. V was pared by 3 bases and J by 4 bases, with 15 bases between. In nucleotides, the CDR3 is TGTGCCAGCAGCTCCACCGGGACCAGCCCAGATACGCAGTATTTT. Amino acid sequence: CASSSTGTSPDTQYF.

CDR3 region: CATSRRINEQFF. The CDR3 nucleotides read TGTGCCACCAGCAGACGAATCAATGAGCAGTTCTTC. This chain connects TRBV15 to TRBJ2-1, with D unclear. The CDR3 is made up of 12 amino acids. V was clipped by 2 bases and J by 6 bases, with 5 bases between them. Germline values: CDR1 LNHNV, CDR2 YYDKDF (reference sequence).

This sequence joins TRBV10-2 and TRBJ2-1, with unresolved D. Per the germline V gene, CDR1 is WSHSY and CDR2 is SAAADI. V shed 6 bases and J shed 4 bases, with 7 bases lying between them. The CDR3 runs 12 residues. The CDR3 loop reads CASRRQYNEQFF. The CDR3 DNA sequence: TGCGCCAGCAGACGGCAGTACAATGAGCAGTTCTTC.